This TCR beta chain was identified during a study of response to subunit inactivated influenza vaccine. The CDR3 contains 18 residues. Germline lookup yields CDR1 MDHEN and CDR2 SYDVKM. V trimming: 4 bases; J trimming: 4 bases; junction bases outside the gene matches: 14. This clonotype was seen only a few times. TCRdb recomputed calls from the RT-PCR reads with MiXCR, one row per CDR3 protein. The table has 590,000 or so distinct CDR3 sequences, 13% to 15% seen once. The J gene is TRBJ2-1, the V gene TRBV28; 9 bases map to TRBD2. This TCR came from a man between 50 and 59 years old who received an inactivated influenza vaccine. The source material was PBMCs from blood, sampled less than 15 days before vaccination. CDR3 bases: TGTGCCAGCAGTTCCCCCTCGGGCGGGGGGGCTTCATACAATGAGCAGTTCTTC. Translating gives CASSSPSGGGASYNEQFF.